A single T cell receptor beta chain is shown here with its context. Its matching antigen is unknown. Relative to the germline gene, one junction end is altered; a read error may explain this. This entry comes from a study of T-cell memory formation after mild COVID-19. CDR3 length: 13 amino acids. Germline V CDR1 and CDR2: SGHRS, YFSETQ. Findings and caveats of the study: Specificity for SARS-CoV-2 was not confirmed among the second-wave clones peaking on day 37. Contracting clones, day 15 to 85, had balanced CD4/CD8, and later expanders favored CD4+.

cDNA libraries for TCR alpha and TCR beta, carrying sample barcodes and UMIs, came from 5'RACE with constant-segment primers. Using its own MiXCR run on the 5' RACE reads, TCRdb lists one record per CDR3 protein. The top ten clones hold approximately 2.1% of a sample with around 180,000 distinct CDR3 sequences, 16% of them seen once. The source material was PBMCs or a T cell subset sorted from them (not recorded which). The chain carries TRBV5-1 and TRBJ1-2; no reliable D call. This clonotype was sampled from an adult woman who had mild COVID-19 (a few samples of this study predate the infection). Cell type and time point are not known. CDR3 loop: CASSLVARDGYTF. In DNA form, the CDR3 reads TGCGCCAGCAGTTTGGTTGCCCGGGATGGCTACACCTTC.